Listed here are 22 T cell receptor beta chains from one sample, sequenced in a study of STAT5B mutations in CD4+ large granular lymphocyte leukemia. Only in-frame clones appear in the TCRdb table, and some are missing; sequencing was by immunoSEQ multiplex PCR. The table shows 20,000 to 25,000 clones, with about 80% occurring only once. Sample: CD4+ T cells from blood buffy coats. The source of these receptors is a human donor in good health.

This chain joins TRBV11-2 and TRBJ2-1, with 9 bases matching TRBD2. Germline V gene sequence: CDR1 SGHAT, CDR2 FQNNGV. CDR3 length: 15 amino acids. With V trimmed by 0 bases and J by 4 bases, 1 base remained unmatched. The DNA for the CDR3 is TGTGCCAGCAGCTTAGATAGCGGGGGATACAATGAGCAGTTCTTC. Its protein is CASSLDSGGYNEQFF.

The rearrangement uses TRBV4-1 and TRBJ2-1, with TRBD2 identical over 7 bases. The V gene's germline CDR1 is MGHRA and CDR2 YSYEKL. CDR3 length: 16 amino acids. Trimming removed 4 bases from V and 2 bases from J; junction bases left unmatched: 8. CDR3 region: CASSPSTSVTYNEQFF. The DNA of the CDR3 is TGCGCCAGCAGCCCCTCCACTAGCGTAACCTACAATGAGCAGTTCTTC.

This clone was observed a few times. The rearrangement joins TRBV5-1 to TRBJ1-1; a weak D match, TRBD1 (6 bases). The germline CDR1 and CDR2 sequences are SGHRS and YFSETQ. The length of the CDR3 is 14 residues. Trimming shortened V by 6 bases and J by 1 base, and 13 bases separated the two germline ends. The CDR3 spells CASNDWGANTEAFF. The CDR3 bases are TGCGCCAGCAATGACTGGGGGGCGAACACTGAAGCTTTCTTT.

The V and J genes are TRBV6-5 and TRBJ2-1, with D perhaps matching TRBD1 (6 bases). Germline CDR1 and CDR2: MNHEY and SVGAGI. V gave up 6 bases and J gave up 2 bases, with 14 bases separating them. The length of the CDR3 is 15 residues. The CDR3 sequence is CASRPANRAYNEQFF. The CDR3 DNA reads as TGTGCCAGCAGGCCGGCTAACAGGGCCTACAATGAGCAGTTCTTC.

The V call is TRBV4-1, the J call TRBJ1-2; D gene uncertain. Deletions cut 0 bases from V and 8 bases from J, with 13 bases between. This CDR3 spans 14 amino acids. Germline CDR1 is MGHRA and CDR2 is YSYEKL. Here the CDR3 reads CASSQEIVGRGYTF. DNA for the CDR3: TGCGCCAGCAGCCAAGAGATAGTGGGTCGCGGCTACACCTTC.

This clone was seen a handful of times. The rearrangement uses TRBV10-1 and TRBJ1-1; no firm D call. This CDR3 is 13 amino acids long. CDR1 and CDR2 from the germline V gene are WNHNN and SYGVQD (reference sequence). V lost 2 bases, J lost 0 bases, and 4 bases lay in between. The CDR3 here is CASSETVNTEAFF. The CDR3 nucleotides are TGCGCCAGCAGTGAGACAGTGAACACTGAAGCTTTCTTT.

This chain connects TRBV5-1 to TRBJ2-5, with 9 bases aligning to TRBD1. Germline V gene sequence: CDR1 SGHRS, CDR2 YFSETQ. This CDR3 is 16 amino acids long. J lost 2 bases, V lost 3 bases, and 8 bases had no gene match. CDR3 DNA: TGCGCCAGCAGCTACCGTCCCGGGACAGGGCAAGAGACCCAGTACTTC. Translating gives CASSYRPGTGQETQYF.

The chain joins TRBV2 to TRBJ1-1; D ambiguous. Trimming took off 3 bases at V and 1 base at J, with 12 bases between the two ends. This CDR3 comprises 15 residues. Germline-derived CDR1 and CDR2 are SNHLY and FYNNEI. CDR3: CASSDNEGTNTEAFF. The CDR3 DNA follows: TGTGCCAGCAGTGATAACGAGGGAACGAACACTGAAGCTTTCTTT.

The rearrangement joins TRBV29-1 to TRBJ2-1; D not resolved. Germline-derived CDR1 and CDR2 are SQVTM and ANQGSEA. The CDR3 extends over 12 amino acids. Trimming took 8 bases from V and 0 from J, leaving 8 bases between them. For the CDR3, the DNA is TGCAGCACTACGGTCTCCTACAATGAGCAGTTCTTC. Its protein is CSTTVSYNEQFF.

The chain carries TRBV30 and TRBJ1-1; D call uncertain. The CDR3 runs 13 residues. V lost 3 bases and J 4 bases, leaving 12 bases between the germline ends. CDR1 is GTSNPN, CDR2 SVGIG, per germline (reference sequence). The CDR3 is CAWRVRLVTEAFF. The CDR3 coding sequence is TGTGCCTGGAGGGTCCGGCTCGTCACTGAAGCTTTCTTT. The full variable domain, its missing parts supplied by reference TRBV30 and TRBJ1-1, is SQTIHQWPATLVQPVGSPLSLECTVEGTSNPNLYWYRQAAGRGLQLLFYSVGIGQISSEVPQNLSASRPQDRQFILSSKKLLLSDSGFYLCAWRVRLVTEAFFGQGTRLTVV.

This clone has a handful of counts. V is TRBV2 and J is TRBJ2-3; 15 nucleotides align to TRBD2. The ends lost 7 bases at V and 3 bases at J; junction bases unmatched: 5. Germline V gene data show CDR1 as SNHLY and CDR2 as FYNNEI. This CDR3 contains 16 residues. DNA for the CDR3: TGTGCCAGCACCGAAGGACTAGCGGGAGGGACAGATACGCAGTATTTT. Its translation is CASTEGLAGGTDTQYF. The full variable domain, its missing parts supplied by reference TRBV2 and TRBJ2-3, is EPEVTQTPSHQVTQMGQEVILRCVPISNHLYFYWYRQILGQKVEFLVSFYNNEISEKSEIFDDQFSVERPDGSNFTLKIRSTKLEDSAMYFCASTEGLAGGTDTQYFGPGTRLTVL.

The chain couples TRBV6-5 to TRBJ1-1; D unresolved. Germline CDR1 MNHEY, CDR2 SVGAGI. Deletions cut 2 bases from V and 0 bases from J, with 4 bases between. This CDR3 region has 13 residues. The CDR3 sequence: CASSYRVNTEAFF. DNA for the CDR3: TGTGCCAGCAGTTACCGGGTGAACACTGAAGCTTTCTTT.

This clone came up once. The CDR3 DNA is TGTGCCAGCACGTGGGATCGGGGAGAGACCCAGTACTTC. Translation: CASTWDRGETQYF. The rearrangement links TRBV2 to TRBJ2-5, with D perhaps matching TRBD2 (5 bases). This CDR3 comprises 13 residues. The V end lost 7 bases, the J end lost 4 bases, and 13 bases lay between the germline ends. Germline CDR1 reads SNHLY; CDR2 reads FYNNEI.

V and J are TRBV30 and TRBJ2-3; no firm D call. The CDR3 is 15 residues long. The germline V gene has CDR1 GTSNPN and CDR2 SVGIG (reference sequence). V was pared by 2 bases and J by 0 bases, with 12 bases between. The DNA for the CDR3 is TGTGCCTGGAGTTTCCACGGAGCTAGCACAGATACGCAGTATTTT. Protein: CAWSFHGASTDTQYF.

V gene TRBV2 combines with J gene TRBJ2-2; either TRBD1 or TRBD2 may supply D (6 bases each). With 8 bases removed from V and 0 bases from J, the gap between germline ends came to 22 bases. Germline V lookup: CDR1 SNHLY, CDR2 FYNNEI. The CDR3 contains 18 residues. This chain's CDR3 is CASAGGWGLETNTGELFF. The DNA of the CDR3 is TGTGCCAGCGCCGGGGGTTGGGGGCTCGAGACGAACACCGGGGAGCTGTTTTTT.

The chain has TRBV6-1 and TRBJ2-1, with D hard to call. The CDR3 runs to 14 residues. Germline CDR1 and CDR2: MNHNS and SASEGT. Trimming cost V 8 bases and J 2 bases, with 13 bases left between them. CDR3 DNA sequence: TGTGCCAGCGGATCAGCGAGTGCCTACAATGAGCAGTTCTTC. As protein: CASGSASAYNEQFF.

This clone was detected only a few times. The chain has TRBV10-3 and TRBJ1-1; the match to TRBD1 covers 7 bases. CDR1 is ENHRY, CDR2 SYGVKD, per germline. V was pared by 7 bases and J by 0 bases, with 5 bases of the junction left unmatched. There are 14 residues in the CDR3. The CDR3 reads CAIKAGGMNTEAFF. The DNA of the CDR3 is TGTGCCATCAAGGCAGGGGGGATGAACACTGAAGCTTTCTTT.

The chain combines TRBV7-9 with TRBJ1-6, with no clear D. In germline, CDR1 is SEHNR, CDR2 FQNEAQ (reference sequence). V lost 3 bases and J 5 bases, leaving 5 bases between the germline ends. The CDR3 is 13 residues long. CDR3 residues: CASSLTDNSPLHF. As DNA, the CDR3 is TGTGCCAGCAGCTTGACGGATAATTCACCCCTCCACTTT.

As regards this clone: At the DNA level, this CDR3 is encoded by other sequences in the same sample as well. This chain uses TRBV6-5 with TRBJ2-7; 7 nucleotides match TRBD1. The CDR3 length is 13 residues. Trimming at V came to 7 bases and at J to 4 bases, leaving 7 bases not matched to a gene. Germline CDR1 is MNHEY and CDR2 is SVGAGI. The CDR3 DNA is TGTGCCAGCAAATCCGGGACAGAATACGAGCAGTACTTC. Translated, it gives CASKSGTEYEQYF.

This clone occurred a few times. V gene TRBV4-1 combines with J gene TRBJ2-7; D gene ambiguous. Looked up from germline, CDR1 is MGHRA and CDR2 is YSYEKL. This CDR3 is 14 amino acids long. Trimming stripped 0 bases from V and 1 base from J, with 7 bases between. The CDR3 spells CASSQERGSYEQYF. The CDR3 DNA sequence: TGCGCCAGCAGCCAAGAGCGAGGTTCCTACGAGCAGTACTTC.

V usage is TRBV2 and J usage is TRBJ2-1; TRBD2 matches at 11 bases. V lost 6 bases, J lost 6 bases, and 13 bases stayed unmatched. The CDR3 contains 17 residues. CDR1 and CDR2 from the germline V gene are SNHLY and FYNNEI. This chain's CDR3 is CASRPISGLAGRNEQFF. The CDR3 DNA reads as TGTGCCAGCAGGCCTATTTCAGGACTAGCGGGTCGCAATGAGCAGTTCTTC.

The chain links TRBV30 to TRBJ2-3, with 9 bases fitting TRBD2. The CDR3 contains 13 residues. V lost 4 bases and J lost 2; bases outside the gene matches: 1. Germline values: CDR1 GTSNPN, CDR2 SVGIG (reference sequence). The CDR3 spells CAWTSGITDTQYF. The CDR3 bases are TGTGCCTGGACTAGCGGGATCACAGATACGCAGTATTTT.